This entry is about one T cell receptor (beta chain). RNA in amounts of roughly 0.5 to 1 ug was reverse transcribed with random hexamers. TCR beta CDR3 was amplified by immunoSEQ multiplex PCR. This amplification extended across 54 Vbeta and 13 Jbeta segments. TCRdb used MiXCR to reprocess the immunoSEQ multiplex PCR reads, holding one entry per CDR3 protein. This table has 300,000 to 350,000 distinct CDR3 sequences, around 92% appearing once. This sample was taken from a study of CD8 T cells in Susac syndrome. CD8+ and CD4+ T cells taken from blood had their TCR beta sequenced. The CDR3 spans 15 residues. V was trimmed by 5 bases and J by 2 bases, leaving 10 bases between them.

This clonotype originated in a human donor with multiple sclerosis. This sequence joins TRBV12-3 or TRBV12-4 and TRBJ2-6, with unresolved D. The material sequenced was CD4+ T cells from PBMCs. DNA for the CDR3: TGTGCCAGCAGTCAAAGGTCCCCTGGGGCCAACGTCCTGACTTTC. Its protein product is CASSQRSPGANVLTF.